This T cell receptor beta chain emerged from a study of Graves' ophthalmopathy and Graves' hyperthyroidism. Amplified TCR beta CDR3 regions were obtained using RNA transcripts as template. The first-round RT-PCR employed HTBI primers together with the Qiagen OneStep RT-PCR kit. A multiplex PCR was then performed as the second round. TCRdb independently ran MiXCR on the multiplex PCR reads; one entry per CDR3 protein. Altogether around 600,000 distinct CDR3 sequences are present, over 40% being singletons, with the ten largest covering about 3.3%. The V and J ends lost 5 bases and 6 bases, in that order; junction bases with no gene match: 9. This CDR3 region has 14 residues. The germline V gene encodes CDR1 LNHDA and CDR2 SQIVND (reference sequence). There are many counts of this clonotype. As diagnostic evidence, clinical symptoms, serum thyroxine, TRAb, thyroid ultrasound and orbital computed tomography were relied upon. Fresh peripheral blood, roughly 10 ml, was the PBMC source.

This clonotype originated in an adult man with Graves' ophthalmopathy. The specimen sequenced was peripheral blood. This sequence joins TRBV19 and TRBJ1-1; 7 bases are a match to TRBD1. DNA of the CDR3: TGTGCCAGTAGTGTCCCAGGGGGTTACGCTGAAGCTTTCTTT. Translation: CASSVPGGYAEAFF.